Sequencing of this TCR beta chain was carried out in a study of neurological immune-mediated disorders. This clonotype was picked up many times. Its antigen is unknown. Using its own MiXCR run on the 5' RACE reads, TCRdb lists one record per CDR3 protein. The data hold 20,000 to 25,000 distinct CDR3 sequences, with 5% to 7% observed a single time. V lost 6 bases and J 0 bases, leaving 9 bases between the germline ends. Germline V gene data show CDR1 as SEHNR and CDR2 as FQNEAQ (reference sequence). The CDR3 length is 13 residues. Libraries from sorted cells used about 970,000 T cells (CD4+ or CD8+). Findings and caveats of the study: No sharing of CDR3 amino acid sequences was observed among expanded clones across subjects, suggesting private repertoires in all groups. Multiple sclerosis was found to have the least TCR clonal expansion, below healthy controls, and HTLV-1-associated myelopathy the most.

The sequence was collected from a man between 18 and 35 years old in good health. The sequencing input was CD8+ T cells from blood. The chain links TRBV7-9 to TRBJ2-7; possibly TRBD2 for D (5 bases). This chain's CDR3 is CASRDGLSYEQYF. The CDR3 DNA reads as TGTGCCAGCAGGGACGGACTCTCCTACGAGCAGTACTTC. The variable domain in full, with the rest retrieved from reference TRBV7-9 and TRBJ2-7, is DTGVSQNPRHKITKRGQNVTFRCDPISEHNRLYWYRQTLGQGPEFLTYFQNEAQLEKSRLLSDRFSAERPKGSFSTLEIQRTEQGDSAMYLCASRDGLSYEQYFGPGTRLTVT.